Listed here are 27 T cell receptor beta chains from one sample, sequenced in a study of blood T cells in healthy people across ages. Together with a sample-barcoded 5' primer, a J-beta primer mix was included in a second PCR lasting roughly 6 to 12 cycles. In TCRdb, the 5' RACE reads were re-called with MiXCR into one record per CDR3 protein. Seen here are around 650,000 distinct CDR3 sequences, around two fifths observed once, and the top ten hold around 30%. Specimen: blood. Source of these receptors: an elderly man in good health.

Note on this clonotype: A read error is possible here, since a much larger clone lies one base away. The V gene is TRBV7-6, the J gene TRBJ2-7; weak D call: TRBD1 (5 bases). V lost 5 bases and J lost 12, with 23 bases in between. Germline CDR1 is SGHVS and CDR2 is FNYEAQ. The CDR3 loop spans 14 amino acids. The CDR3 loop reads CASSENVGEETPYF. Written as DNA, the CDR3 is TGTGCCAGCAGCGAGAATGTAGGGGAAGAGACCCCGTACTTC.

This clonotype was counted at least ten times. The gene calls are TRBV12-3 or TRBV12-4 and TRBJ1-6; tentative D call: TRBD1 (6 bases). The CDR3 has 15 residues. V dropped 6 bases and J dropped 5 bases, with 14 bases sitting between them. In DNA, the CDR3 is TGTGCCAGCAGGAGGGGGGTCCGAAATAATTCACCCCTCCACTTT. This codes for CASRRGVRNNSPLHF.

This clonotype came up a few times. The chain employs TRBV20-1 and TRBJ2-1; D call uncertain. Germline loops: CDR1 DFQATT, CDR2 SNEGSKA (reference sequence). Trimming left V 6 bases short and J 8 bases short, with 11 bases between. The CDR3 is made up of 11 amino acids. CDR3 DNA sequence: TGCAGTGCCCTTCGGAGTTATGAGCAGTTCTTC. This translates into CSALRSYEQFF.

This clonotype was seen at least ten times. The chain is built from TRBV9 and TRBJ2-6, with 8 positions matching TRBD1. CDR1 is SGDLS, CDR2 YYNGEE, per germline. This CDR3 has 15 residues. V lost 5 bases to trimming and J lost 2 bases; unmatched junction nucleotides: 3. The DNA for the CDR3 is TGTGCCAGCAGTCTGACAGGGGCTGGGGCCAACGTCCTGACTTTC. It yields the protein CASSLTGAGANVLTF.

The chain employs TRBV12-3 or TRBV12-4 and TRBJ2-5; 12 bases align to TRBD1. J lost 4 bases, V lost 2 bases, and 2 bases had no gene match. CDR3 length: 15 amino acids. CDR3 nucleotide sequence: TGTGCCAGCAGTTTAAGGGGACAGGGGGCAGAGACCCAGTACTTC. Translated, it gives CASSLRGQGAETQYF.

This clonotype was counted many times. CDR3: CASSQGGWGGSTDTQYF. Written as DNA, the CDR3 is TGTGCCAGCAGCCAAGGAGGCTGGGGCGGGAGCACAGATACGCAGTATTTT. This sequence joins TRBV4-2 and TRBJ2-3, with D perhaps matching TRBD1 or TRBD2 (5 bases each). V was pared by 1 base and J by 0 bases, with 14 bases between. CDR1 is LGHNA and CDR2 is YNFKEQ in the germline V gene. The CDR3 is 17 amino acids.

The rearrangement links TRBV5-1 to TRBJ2-3; 7 bases are a match to TRBD1. The CDR3 is made up of 14 amino acids. CDR1 is SGHRS and CDR2 is YFSETQ in the germline V gene. J gave up 6 bases and V 2 bases, and 6 bases lay outside the gene matches. The CDR3 here is CASSFDRESDTQYF. The CDR3 DNA reads TGCGCCAGCAGCTTTGACAGGGAATCCGATACGCAGTATTTT.

This clonotype has more than one count but fewer than ten. This chain links TRBV20-1 with TRBJ1-4; D remains unclear. This CDR3 is 17 amino acids long. Trimming shortened V by 1 base and J by 8 bases, and 23 bases separated the two germline ends. CDR1 is DFQATT, CDR2 SNEGSKA, per germline (reference sequence). The CDR3 protein is CSARASNGMGLREKLFF. The CDR3 DNA is TGCAGTGCTAGAGCCAGCAACGGGATGGGATTAAGAGAAAAACTGTTTTTT.

This clonotype was observed at least ten times. The genes are TRBV7-2 and TRBJ2-7; D may be TRBD2 (5 bases). Trimming shortened V by 5 bases and J by 6 bases, and 11 bases separated the two germline ends. CDR1 is SGHTA, CDR2 FQGNSA, per germline. The CDR3 sequence is 12 residues long. The CDR3 region is CASSASLSEQYF. DNA for the CDR3: TGTGCCAGCAGCGCTAGCCTTAGCGAGCAGTACTTC.

This clonotype was seen once. The chain employs TRBV3-1 and TRBJ1-5; maybe TRBD1 (5 bases). The CDR3 length is 19 residues. Germline CDR1 LGHDT, CDR2 YNNKEL (reference sequence). Trimming took 0 bases from V and 8 from J, leaving 26 bases between them. The CDR3 spells CASSQDSPFRTRLGEPQHF. DNA for the CDR3: TGTGCCAGCAGCCAAGACTCCCCGTTTCGGACCCGACTAGGGGAGCCCCAGCATTTT. Combining the CDR3 with reference TRBV3-1 and TRBJ1-5 gives the whole variable domain DTAVSQTPKYLVTQMGNDKSIKCEQNLGHDTMYWYKQDSKKFLKIMFSYNNKELIINETVPNRFSPKSPDKAHLNLHINSLELGDSAVYFCASSQDSPFRTRLGEPQHFGDGTRLSIL.

The genes are TRBV7-3 and TRBJ2-5; D is uncertain. This CDR3 contains 13 residues. Germline-derived CDR1 and CDR2 are SGHTA and FQGTGA. Trimming shortened V by 4 bases and J by 6 bases, and 12 bases separated the two germline ends. Written as DNA, the CDR3 is TGTGCCAGCAGCTCCTCTAGGATCCAGACCCAGTACTTC. Protein sequence: CASSSSRIQTQYF. The whole variable domain, remainder taken from reference TRBV7-3 and TRBJ2-5, is GAGVSQTPSNKVTEKGKYVELRCDPISGHTALYWYRQSLGQGPEFLIYFQGTGAADDSGLPNDRFFAVRPEGSVSTLKIQRTERGDSAVYLCASSSSRIQTQYFGPGTRLLVL.

The chain uses TRBV4-2 and TRBJ2-3; 7 positions agree with TRBD2. Losses at the gene ends were 0 bases for V and 9 bases for J; bases not matched to a gene: 9. This CDR3 region has 15 residues. Germline V gives CDR1 LGHNA, CDR2 YNFKEQ. The CDR3 spells CASSQEDGRVGTQYF. CDR3 in DNA: TGTGCCAGCAGCCAAGAGGATGGGAGGGTAGGGACGCAGTATTTT.

This clonotype was seen ten or more times. This rearrangement joins TRBV7-2 to TRBJ1-5; 8 bases line up with TRBD1. The CDR3 is 16 residues long. Trimming removed 1 base from V and 6 bases from J; junction bases left unmatched: 8. Germline CDR1 and CDR2: SGHTA and FQGNSA. CDR3 sequence reads: CASSLGGTGQGQPQHF. The DNA for the CDR3 is TGTGCCAGCAGCTTAGGAGGGACAGGACAGGGTCAGCCCCAGCATTTT.

J is TRBJ1-2 and V is TRBV4-1; D ambiguous. The V and J ends lost 2 bases and 4 bases respectively, with 11 bases between them. The CDR3 spans 14 residues. CDR1 and CDR2 (germline): MGHRA, YSYEKL. CDR3 DNA: TGCGCCAGCAGCCAAAGAACTGGGAGCTATGGCTACACCTTC. Translation gives CASSQRTGSYGYTF.

This clonotype occurred a few times. V gene TRBV29-1 combines with J gene TRBJ2-1, with TRBD2 matching 9 bases. V was pared by 4 bases and J by 0 bases, with 10 bases of the junction left unmatched. In germline, CDR1 is SQVTM, CDR2 ANQGSEA. CDR3 length equals 17 residues. CDR3 protein: CSVVLLAGMSSYNEQFF. The DNA of the CDR3 is TGCAGCGTTGTTTTGCTAGCGGGAATGAGCTCCTACAATGAGCAGTTCTTC.

The chain joins TRBV20-1 to TRBJ1-5; D uncertain. Trimming removed 3 bases at V and 4 bases at J, with 10 bases between. Germline CDR1 DFQATT, CDR2 SNEGSKA (reference sequence). This CDR3 is 13 amino acids long. This CDR3 reads CSASLQLNQPQHF. CDR3 nucleotide sequence: TGCAGTGCTAGTTTACAGTTAAATCAGCCCCAGCATTTT.

The CDR3 here is CASSQWVIAGETQYF. In DNA form, the CDR3 reads TGTGCCAGCAGCCAATGGGTCATAGCAGGGGAGACCCAGTACTTC. This chain joins TRBV14 and TRBJ2-5; possible D gene TRBD1, 5 bases. Germline V gives CDR1 SGHDN, CDR2 FVKESK. The CDR3 runs to 15 residues. V lost 2 bases to trimming and J lost 5 bases, with 15 bases between them.

The chain links TRBV18 to TRBJ2-7, with TRBD2 matching over 11 bases. CDR1 and CDR2 (germline): KGHSH, LQKENI. Trimming cost V 3 bases and J 3 bases; bases outside gene matches: 4. The CDR3 length is 15 residues. The CDR3 DNA reads as TGTGCCAGCTCACCGGGTAGCGGGAGGGTCTACGAGCAGTACTTC. This translates into CASSPGSGRVYEQYF.

The chain has TRBV2 and TRBJ2-3, with TRBD1 as a possible D gene (6 bases). V lost 7 bases and J lost 2, with 16 bases in between. Germline CDR1 is SNHLY and CDR2 is FYNNEI. The CDR3 runs to 15 residues. The CDR3 DNA is TGTGCCAGCACTATCCAGGGGTTGGACACAGATACGCAGTATTTT. Protein product: CASTIQGLDTDTQYF.

In this sample, this clonotype turned up a few times. The genes are TRBV12-3 or TRBV12-4 and TRBJ2-5; TRBD1 matches at 8 bases. J was trimmed by 3 bases and V by 8 bases; bases with no gene match: 5. CDR3 size: 13 residues. The CDR3, as DNA: TGTGCCAGCCGACAGGGGTTGGAAGAGACCCAGTACTTC. Its translation is CASRQGLEETQYF.

This clonotype was seen many times. The chain is built from TRBV7-2 and TRBJ2-7, with D possibly being TRBD1 or TRBD2 (5 bases each). V lost 5 bases to trimming and J lost 5 bases, with 13 bases between them. Germline CDR1 SGHTA, CDR2 FQGNSA. This CDR3 region has 13 residues. The CDR3 nucleotides are TGTGCCAGCAGCGCGACAGAGGGTAACGAGCAGTACTTC. As protein: CASSATEGNEQYF. The full variable domain, its missing parts supplied by reference TRBV7-2 and TRBJ2-7, is GAGVSQSPSNKVTEKGKDVELRCDPISGHTALYWYRQSLGQGLEFLIYFQGNSAPDKSGLPSDRFSAERTGGSVSTLTIQRTQQEDSAVYLCASSATEGNEQYFGPGTRLTVT.

As regards this clonotype: A much larger clone lies a single base off, so this may be a read error. The chain joins TRBV29-1 to TRBJ2-1; no definite D call. Germline CDR1 SQVTM, CDR2 ANQGSEA. The CDR3 is 11 amino acids. Trimming removed 4 bases at V and 10 bases at J, with 11 bases between. This chain's CDR3 is CSVGNSYEQFF. CDR3 sequence (DNA): TGCAGCGTTGGAAACAGCTACGAGCAGTTCTTC.

The J gene is TRBJ2-5, the V gene TRBV7-2, with D perhaps being TRBD1 or TRBD2 (5 bases each). V shed 5 bases and J shed 5 bases, with 12 bases lying between them. There are 13 residues in the CDR3. The germline gives CDR1 SGHTA, CDR2 FQGNSA. The CDR3 protein is CASSVSGAETQYF. The CDR3 nucleotides are TGTGCCAGCAGCGTATCCGGGGCCGAGACCCAGTACTTC.

This clonotype was picked up many times. The V call is TRBV20-1, the J call TRBJ1-6, with a weak D call TRBD1 (5 bases). Germline V lookup: CDR1 DFQATT, CDR2 SNEGSKA (reference sequence). The CDR3 consists of 13 residues. V was trimmed by 6 bases and J by 7 bases, leaving 13 bases between them. CDR3 coding DNA: TGCAGTGCCCAGACAGCAGCGAATTCACCCCTCCACTTT. Protein product: CSAQTAANSPLHF.

The chain combines TRBV7-9 with TRBJ2-3; D is unresolved. The V end was cut by 5 bases, the J end by 0 bases, with 9 bases between. There are 14 residues in the CDR3. The germline V gene encodes CDR1 SEHNR and CDR2 FQNEAQ (reference sequence). CDR3 amino acids: CASSQTTSTDTQYF. CDR3 DNA sequence: TGTGCCAGCAGCCAAACAACTAGCACAGATACGCAGTATTTT.

In this sample, this clonotype turned up a few times. The chain combines TRBV28 with TRBJ2-1; D not resolved. The V end was cut by 3 bases, the J end by 5 bases, with 5 bases between. Germline CDR1 reads MDHEN; CDR2 reads SYDVKM. This CDR3 is built from 12 residues. The CDR3 DNA sequence: TGTGCCAGCAGTTTGAAAAACAATGAGCAGTTCTTC. It encodes CASSLKNNEQFF.

The CDR3 reads CATSRGQGYTGELFF. CDR3 sequence (DNA): TGTGCCACCAGCAGGGGACAGGGGTACACCGGGGAGCTGTTTTTT. The chain joins TRBV15 to TRBJ2-2, with 10 bases lining up with TRBD1. The CDR3 loop spans 15 amino acids. The junction had 1 base not matched to a gene; V was cut back by 3 bases and J by 3 bases. Per the germline V gene, CDR1 is LNHNV and CDR2 is YYDKDF (reference sequence).